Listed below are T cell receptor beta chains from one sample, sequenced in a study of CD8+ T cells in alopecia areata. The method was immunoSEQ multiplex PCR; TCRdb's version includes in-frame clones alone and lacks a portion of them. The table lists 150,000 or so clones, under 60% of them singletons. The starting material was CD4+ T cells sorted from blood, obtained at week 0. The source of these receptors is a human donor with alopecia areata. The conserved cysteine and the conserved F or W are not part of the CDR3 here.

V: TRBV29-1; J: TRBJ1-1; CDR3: SVSTGGEAF
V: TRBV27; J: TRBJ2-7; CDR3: ASRLRNSYEQY
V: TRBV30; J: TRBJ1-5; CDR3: AWSLRGNQPQH
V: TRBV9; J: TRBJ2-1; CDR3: ASSLIGGLSYNEQF
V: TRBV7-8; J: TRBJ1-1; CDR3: ASSLAWGRGTEAF
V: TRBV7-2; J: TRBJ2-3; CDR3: ASSKTRGGGTDTQY
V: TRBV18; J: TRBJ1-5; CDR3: ASSPQYSNQPQH
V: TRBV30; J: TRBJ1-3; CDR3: AWSPRTVDGNTIY
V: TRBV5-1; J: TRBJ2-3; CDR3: ASSSWTGDGTQY
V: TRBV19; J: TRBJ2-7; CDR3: ASGPQGGLSYEQY
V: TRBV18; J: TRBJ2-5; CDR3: ASSPMRDTQETQY
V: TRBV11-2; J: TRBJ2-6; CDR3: ASSSLSGANVLT
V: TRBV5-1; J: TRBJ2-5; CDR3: ASSLQTGEEETQY
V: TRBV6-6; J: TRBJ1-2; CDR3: ASSPRVQGAFNGYT